This TCR beta chain is from a study of shared clonotypes between healthy human individuals. The V end lost 3 bases, the J end lost 3 bases, and 9 bases lay between the germline ends. The CDR3 is 14 amino acids. Germline-derived CDR1 and CDR2 are SGDLS and YYNGEE. The authors' processing: ImmunoSEQ gave junction-only sequences without quality scores, so filtering differed. Here immunoSEQ multiplex PCR was the method, and the copy in TCRdb shows in-frame clones only, minus some. The DNA gave D and trimming, while V, J and clone size come from that table. The sample consists of 2 million to 2.5 million clones, under 95% of them appearing once.

Material for sequencing was naive CD4+ T cells from PBMCs. Subset here: CD45RA+ positively selected. This TCR derives from a man between 18 and 35 years old in good health. Some clones in this sample may be carry-over from other donors' samples. V and J are TRBV9 and TRBJ2-2, with D possibly matching TRBD1 (6 bases). CDR3 residues: CASSAGQYTGELFF. The CDR3 bases are TGTGCCAGCAGCGCCGGACAGTACACCGGGGAGCTGTTTTTT.